The clone carrying this T cell receptor beta chain was counted only a few times. Antigen unknown. TCRdb itself ran the 5' RACE reads through MiXCR, one entry per CDR3 protein. In the table there are under 550,000 distinct CDR3 sequences, 15% to 20% of which are singletons. The data derive from a study of T-cell memory formation after mild COVID-19. Study observations and caveats: CD4+ bias marked clones expanding day 15 to 37, unlike balanced contracting clones.

With 5 bases removed from V and 2 bases from J, the gap between germline ends came to 18 bases. CDR1 and CDR2 (germline): SGHTA, FQGNSA. This CDR3 has 16 residues. The rearrangement uses TRBV7-2 and TRBJ2-5; perhaps TRBD2 as D (6 bases). The sequencing input was PBMCs or a T cell subset sorted from them (not recorded which). The TCR comes from an adult woman who had mild COVID-19 (a few samples of this study predate the infection). Cell type and time point are not known. CDR3 sequence reads: CASSALIRRAQETQYF. The DNA of the CDR3 is TGTGCCAGCAGCGCCCTAATCCGGAGGGCACAAGAGACCCAGTACTTC.